Below are 18 T cell receptor beta chains sequenced from a single sample in a study of tumor and adjacent non-tumor tissue in lung cancer. The template was RNA from unsorted bulk tissue. TCRbeta libraries were built with three rounds of nested PCR, modified from ARM-PCR. TCRdb redid the calling of the multiplex PCR reads with MiXCR, one entry per CDR3 protein. The profile shows 120,000 to 150,000 distinct CDR3 sequences, approximately 66% of them singletons. The sample taken for sequencing was lung tumor tissue. These receptors all come from a man between 60 and 75 years old with small cell lung cancer.

In regard to this clonotype: This sequence may be a read error, since a much larger clone differs from it by one base. The rearrangement links TRBV6-6 to TRBJ2-1; no clear D gene. From germline, CDR1 is MNHNY and CDR2 SVGAGI (reference sequence). This CDR3 is 12 amino acids long. CDR3 amino acids: CDSSYSTNEQFF. DNA for the CDR3: TGTGACAGCAGTTACTCGACGAATGAGCAGTTCTTC.

This clonotype was counted a single time. An end of the junction does not agree with germline; a read error may underlie this. The chain is built from TRBV20-1 and TRBJ2-3; TRBD2 aligns across 10 bases. The CDR3 spans 16 residues. Germline CDR1 reads DFQATT; CDR2 reads SNEGSKA (reference sequence). The CDR3 DNA reads TGCAGTCCTAGAGATCCCTGGCTAGCGGGAGCAGATACGCAGTATTTT. Translation: CSPRDPWLAGADTQYF.

In regard to this clonotype: A read error is possible here, since a much larger clone lies one base away. The J gene is TRBJ1-4, the V gene TRBV20-1; unclear D gene. The germline V gene encodes CDR1 DFQATT and CDR2 SNEGSKA (reference sequence). The length of the CDR3 is 12 residues. The V end lost 2 bases, the J end lost 3 bases, and 4 bases lay between the germline ends. CDR3 protein: CSARRANEKLFF. The CDR3 nucleotides read TGCAGTGCTAGAAGGGCTAATGAAAAACTGTTTTTT.

Comments on this clonotype: A read error may account for a junction end that differs from germline. The V and J genes are TRBV12-3 or TRBV12-4 and TRBJ2-2; the D gene is possibly TRBD1 (6 bases). There are 15 residues in the CDR3. CDR3 sequence: CASSPGTSYTGQLFF. The CDR3, as DNA: TGTGCCAGCAGTCCTGGGACATCGTACACCGGGCAGCTGTTTTTT.

Worth noting for this clonotype: The CDR3 does not close with the conserved phenylalanine or tryptophan, likely indicating a read error. The V call is TRBV20-1, the J call TRBJ2-7; TRBD1 matches 8 bases. V lost 3 bases to trimming and J lost 5 bases; unmatched junction nucleotides: 15. The V gene's germline CDR1 is DFQATT and CDR2 SNEGSKA (reference sequence). CDR3 length: 16 residues. The CDR3 nucleotides read TGCAGTGCTAGCGGGACATTTTTAACAGGGGGTGACGAGCAGTACTTA. It encodes CSASGTFLTGGDEQYL.

Comments on this clonotype: A much larger clonotype is one base distant, so this may be a read error. This chain joins TRBV6-1 and TRBJ2-3, with unresolved D. Germline lookup yields CDR1 MNHNS and CDR2 SASEGT. This CDR3 is 19 amino acids long. CDR3 nucleotides: TGTGTCAGCAGTGAAGCTTCGATTTTGGGCGCTGGTGCAACAGATACGCAGTATTTT. Protein: CVSSEASILGAGATDTQYF.

In the case of this clonotype: A read error may produce the germline difference seen at one junction end. The J gene is TRBJ1-2, the V gene TRBV28; D call uncertain. Germline CDR1 reads MDHEN; CDR2 reads SYDVKM. The CDR3 sequence is 13 residues long. This chain's CDR3 is CASTPRLYYCYTF. The CDR3 coding sequence is TGTGCCAGCACTCCTAGGCTGTACTATTGCTACACCTTC.

This clonotype has just one count. The chain carries TRBV6-5 and TRBJ1-2; D ambiguous. The V gene's germline CDR1 is MNHEY and CDR2 SVGAGI. V was trimmed by 5 bases and J by 4 bases, leaving 14 bases between them. This CDR3 is 14 amino acids long. The CDR3 nucleotides read TGTGCCAGCAGTGGAGACATGCATCGCTATGGCTACACCTTC. This sequence encodes CASSGDMHRYGYTF.

The chain employs TRBV11-2 and TRBJ2-7; D possibly corresponds to TRBD2 (5 bases). V gave up 4 bases and J gave up 6 bases, with 10 bases separating them. This CDR3 region has 12 residues. Germline-derived CDR1 and CDR2 are SGHAT and FQNNGV. CDR3: CASSSREGEQYF. For the CDR3, the DNA is TGTGCCAGCAGCTCTCGTGAGGGCGAGCAGTACTTC.

The V call is TRBV30, the J call TRBJ1-5, with 12 bases identical to TRBD1. V shed 2 bases and J 5 bases; nucleotides not matched to a gene: 4. Per the germline V gene, CDR1 is GTSNPN and CDR2 is SVGIG (reference sequence). The CDR3 runs to 15 residues. CDR3 loop: CAWSTGTGGYQPQHF. CDR3 in DNA: TGTGCCTGGAGTACCGGGACAGGGGGCTATCAGCCCCAGCATTTT.

Turning to this clonotype: The germline gene is not matched at one end of the junction; a read error may be the cause. The rearrangement links TRBV6-1 to TRBJ1-5; D not certain. The CDR3 has 14 amino acids. Germline V gene lookup returns CDR1 MNHNS and CDR2 SASEGT. The CDR3 here is CANSEPRLRQPQHF. CDR3 sequence (DNA): TGTGCCAACAGTGAGCCCCGGTTGAGGCAGCCCCAGCATTTT.

This clonotype was seen a few times. The chain carries TRBV4-1 and TRBJ2-3, with 12 bases matching TRBD2. V lost 0 bases to trimming and J lost 1 base; unmatched junction nucleotides: 2. The CDR3 length is 17 residues. Germline V gene sequence: CDR1 MGHRA, CDR2 YSYEKL. This CDR3 reads CASSQDRLAGGTDTQYF. DNA of the CDR3: TGCGCCAGCAGCCAAGATCGACTAGCGGGGGGCACAGATACGCAGTATTTT.

Of note for this clonotype: Without the conserved terminal phenylalanine or tryptophan, this CDR3 likely stems from a read error. V is TRBV5-6 and J is TRBJ2-4, with unresolved D. From germline, CDR1 is SGHDT and CDR2 YYEEEE. The CDR3 runs to 13 residues. The DNA for the CDR3 is TGTGTCATCAGCTTGGTGGCGAAAAACATTCAGTACTCC. Translation: CVISLVAKNIQYS.

This clonotype has a handful of counts. The V gene is TRBV11-2, the J gene TRBJ2-1; 8 positions match TRBD2. Germline V gene data show CDR1 as SGHAT and CDR2 as FQNNGV. V lost 0 bases and J lost 13; bases outside the gene matches: 8. CDR3 length equals 14 residues. DNA for the CDR3: TGTGCCAGCAGCTTAGATTCGGGGGGGCGGGGCCAGTTCTTC. Translation: CASSLDSGGRGQFF.

The chain carries TRBV11-1 and TRBJ2-3; perhaps D is TRBD1 or TRBD2 (5 bases each). The CDR3 is made up of 17 amino acids. The V and J ends lost 11 bases and 8 bases respectively, with 32 bases between them. Per germline, CDR1 SGHAT and CDR2 FQDESV (reference sequence). CDR3 in amino acids: CALSVAMGVAGAVTQYF. The CDR3 DNA follows: TGTGCCCTCAGCGTAGCCATGGGAGTGGCCGGGGCAGTTACGCAGTATTTT.

For this clonotype: A clone one base away is much larger, so this may be a read error. This chain joins TRBV29-1 and TRBJ2-1, with a possible D match to TRBD2 (5 bases). The CDR3 extends over 13 amino acids. Germline values: CDR1 SQVTM, CDR2 ANQGSEA. Trimming removed 7 bases from V and 8 bases from J, with 18 bases in between. CDR3 amino acids: CSALASVSDEQFF. The CDR3 DNA reads TGCAGCGCCTTAGCGTCAGTGAGCGATGAGCAGTTCTTC.

About this clonotype: This may arise from a read error, as a much more abundant clone is one base away. The chain couples TRBV29-1 to TRBJ1-1; no firm D call. Per the germline V gene, CDR1 is SQVTM and CDR2 is ANQGSEA. The CDR3 has 12 amino acids. The DNA for the CDR3 is TGCAGCGTTGCCGGGCTGAACACTGAAGCTTGCTTT. Translated, it gives CSVAGLNTEACF.

The CDR3 DNA reads TGTGCCAGCAGCTTCGCGGAGACAGGGGTTGATTCAACTAATGAAAAACTGTTTTTT. Translated: CASSFAETGVDSTNEKLFF. The chain carries TRBV5-4 and TRBJ1-4; 8 nucleotides agree with TRBD1. Per germline, CDR1 SGHNT and CDR2 YYREEE (reference sequence). This CDR3 has 19 amino acids. J was trimmed by 0 bases and V by 2 bases; bases with no gene match: 12.